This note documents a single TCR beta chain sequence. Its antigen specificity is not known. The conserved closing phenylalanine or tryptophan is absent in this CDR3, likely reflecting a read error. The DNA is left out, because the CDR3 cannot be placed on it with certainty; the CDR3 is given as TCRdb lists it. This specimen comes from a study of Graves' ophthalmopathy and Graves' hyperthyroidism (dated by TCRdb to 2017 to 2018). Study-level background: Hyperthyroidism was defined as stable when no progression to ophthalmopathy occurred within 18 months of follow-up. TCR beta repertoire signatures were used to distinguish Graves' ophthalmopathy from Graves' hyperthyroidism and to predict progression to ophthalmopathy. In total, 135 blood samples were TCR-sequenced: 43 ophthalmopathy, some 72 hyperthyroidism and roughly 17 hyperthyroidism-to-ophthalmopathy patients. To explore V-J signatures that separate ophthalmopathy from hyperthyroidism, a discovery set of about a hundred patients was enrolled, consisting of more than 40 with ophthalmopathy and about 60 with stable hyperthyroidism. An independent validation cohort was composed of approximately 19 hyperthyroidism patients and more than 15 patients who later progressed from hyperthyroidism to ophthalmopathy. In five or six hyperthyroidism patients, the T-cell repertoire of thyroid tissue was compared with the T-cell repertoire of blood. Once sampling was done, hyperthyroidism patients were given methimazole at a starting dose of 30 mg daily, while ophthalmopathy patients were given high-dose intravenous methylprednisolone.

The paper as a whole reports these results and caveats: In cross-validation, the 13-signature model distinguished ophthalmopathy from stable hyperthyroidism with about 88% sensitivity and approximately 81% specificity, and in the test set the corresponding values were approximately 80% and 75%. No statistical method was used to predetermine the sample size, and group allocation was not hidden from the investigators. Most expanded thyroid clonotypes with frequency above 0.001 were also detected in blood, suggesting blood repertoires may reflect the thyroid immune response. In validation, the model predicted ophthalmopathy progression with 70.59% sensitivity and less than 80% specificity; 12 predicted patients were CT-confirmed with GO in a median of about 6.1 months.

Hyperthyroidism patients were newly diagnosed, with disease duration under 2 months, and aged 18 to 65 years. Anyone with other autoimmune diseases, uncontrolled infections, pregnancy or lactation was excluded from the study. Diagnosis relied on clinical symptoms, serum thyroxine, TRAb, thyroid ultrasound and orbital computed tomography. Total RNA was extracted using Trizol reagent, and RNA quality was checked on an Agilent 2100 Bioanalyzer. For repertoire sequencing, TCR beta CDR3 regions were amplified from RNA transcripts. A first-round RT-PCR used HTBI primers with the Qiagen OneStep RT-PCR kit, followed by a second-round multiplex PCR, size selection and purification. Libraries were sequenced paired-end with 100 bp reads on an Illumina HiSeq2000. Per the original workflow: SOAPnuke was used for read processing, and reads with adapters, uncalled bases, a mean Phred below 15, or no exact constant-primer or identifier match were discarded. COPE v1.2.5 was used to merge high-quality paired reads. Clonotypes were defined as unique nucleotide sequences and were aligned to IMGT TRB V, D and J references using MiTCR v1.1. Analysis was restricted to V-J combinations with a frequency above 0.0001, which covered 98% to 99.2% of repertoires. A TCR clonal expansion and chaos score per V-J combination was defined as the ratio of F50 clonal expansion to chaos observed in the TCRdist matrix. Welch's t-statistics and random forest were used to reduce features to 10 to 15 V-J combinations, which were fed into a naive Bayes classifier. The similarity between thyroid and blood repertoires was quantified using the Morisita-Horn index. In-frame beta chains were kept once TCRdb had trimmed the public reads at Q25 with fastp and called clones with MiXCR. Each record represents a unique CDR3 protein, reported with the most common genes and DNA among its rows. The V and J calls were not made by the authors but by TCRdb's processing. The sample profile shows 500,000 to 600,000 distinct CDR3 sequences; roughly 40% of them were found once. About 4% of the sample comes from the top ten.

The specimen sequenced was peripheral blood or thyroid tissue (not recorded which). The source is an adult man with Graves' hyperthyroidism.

The CDR3 protein sequence reads: CATSRKDVTG. Recombination linked TRBV15 to TRBJ1-3; the table's TRBD1 call for D was not verified on the DNA. The germline V gene (reference sequence) supplies CDR1 LNHNV and CDR2 YYDKDF. The CDR3 totals 10 residues, both ends included.